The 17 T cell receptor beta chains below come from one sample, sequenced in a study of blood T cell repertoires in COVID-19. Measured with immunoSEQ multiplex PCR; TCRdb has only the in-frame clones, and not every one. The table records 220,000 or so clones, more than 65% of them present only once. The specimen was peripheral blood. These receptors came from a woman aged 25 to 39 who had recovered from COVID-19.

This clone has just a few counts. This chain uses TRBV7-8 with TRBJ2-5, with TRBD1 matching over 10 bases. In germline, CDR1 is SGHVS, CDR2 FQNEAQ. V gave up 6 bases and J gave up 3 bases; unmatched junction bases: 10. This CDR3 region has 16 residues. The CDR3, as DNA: TGTGCCAGCAGTTACCAACCGGGACAGGGGAAAGAGACCCAGTACTTC. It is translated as CASSYQPGQGKETQYF.

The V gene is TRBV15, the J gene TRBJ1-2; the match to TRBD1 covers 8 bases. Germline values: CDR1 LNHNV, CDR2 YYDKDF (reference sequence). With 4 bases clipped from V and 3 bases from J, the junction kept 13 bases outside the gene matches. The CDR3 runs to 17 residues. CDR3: CATSTRIRPGQDYGYTF. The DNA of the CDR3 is TGTGCCACCAGCACGAGAATCAGGCCGGGACAGGACTATGGCTACACCTTC.

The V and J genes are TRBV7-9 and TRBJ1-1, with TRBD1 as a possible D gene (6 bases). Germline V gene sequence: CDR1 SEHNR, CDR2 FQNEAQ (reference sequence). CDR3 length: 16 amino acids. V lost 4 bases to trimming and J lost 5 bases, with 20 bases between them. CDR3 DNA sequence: TGTGCCAGCAGCTCCCGCGCTGGGGCAGGGGATACTGAAGCTTTCTTT. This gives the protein CASSSRAGAGDTEAFF.

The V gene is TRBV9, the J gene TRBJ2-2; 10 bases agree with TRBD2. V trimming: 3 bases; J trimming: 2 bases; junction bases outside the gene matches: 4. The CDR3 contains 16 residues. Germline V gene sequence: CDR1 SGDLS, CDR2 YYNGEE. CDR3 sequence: CASSALLAGNTGELFF. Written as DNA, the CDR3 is TGTGCCAGCAGCGCGTTACTAGCGGGAAACACCGGGGAGCTGTTTTTT.

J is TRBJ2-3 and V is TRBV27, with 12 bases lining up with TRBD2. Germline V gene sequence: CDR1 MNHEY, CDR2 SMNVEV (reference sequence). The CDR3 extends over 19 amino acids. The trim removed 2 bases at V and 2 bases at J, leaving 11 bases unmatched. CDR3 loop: CASSLLPRTSGTSTDTQYF. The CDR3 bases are TGTGCCAGCAGTTTACTTCCCCGGACTAGCGGGACTTCCACAGATACGCAGTATTTT.

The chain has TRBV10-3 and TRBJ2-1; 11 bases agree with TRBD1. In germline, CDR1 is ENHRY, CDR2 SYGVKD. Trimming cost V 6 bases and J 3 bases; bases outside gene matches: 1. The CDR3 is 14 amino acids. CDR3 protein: CAIRGQGDYNEQFF. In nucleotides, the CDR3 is TGTGCCATCAGGGGACAGGGGGACTACAATGAGCAGTTCTTC.

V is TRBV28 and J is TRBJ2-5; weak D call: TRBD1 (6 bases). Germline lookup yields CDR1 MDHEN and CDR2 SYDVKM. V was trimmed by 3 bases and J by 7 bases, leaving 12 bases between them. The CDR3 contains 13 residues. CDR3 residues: CASSLSIRGTQYF. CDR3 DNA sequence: TGTGCCAGCAGTTTGAGCATCAGGGGGACCCAGTACTTC.

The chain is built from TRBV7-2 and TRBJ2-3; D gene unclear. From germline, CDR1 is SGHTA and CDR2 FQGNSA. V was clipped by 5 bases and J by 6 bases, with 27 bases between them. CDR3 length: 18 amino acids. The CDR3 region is CASSTQPLARFNGDTQYF. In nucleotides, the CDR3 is TGTGCCAGCAGCACCCAACCCCTGGCCCGGTTCAACGGGGATACGCAGTATTTT.

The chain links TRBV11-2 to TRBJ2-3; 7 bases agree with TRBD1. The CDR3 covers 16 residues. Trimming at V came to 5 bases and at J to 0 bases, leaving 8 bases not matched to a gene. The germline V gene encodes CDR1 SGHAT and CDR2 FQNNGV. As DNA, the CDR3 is TGTGCCAGCAGCCTTCTGACAGGGACCAGCACAGATACGCAGTATTTT. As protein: CASSLLTGTSTDTQYF.

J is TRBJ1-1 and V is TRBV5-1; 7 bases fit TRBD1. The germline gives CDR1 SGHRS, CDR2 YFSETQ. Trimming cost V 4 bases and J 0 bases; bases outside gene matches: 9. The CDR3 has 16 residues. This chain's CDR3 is CASSPGQVSLNTEAFF. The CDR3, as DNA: TGCGCCAGCAGCCCCGGACAGGTGTCATTGAACACTGAAGCTTTCTTT.

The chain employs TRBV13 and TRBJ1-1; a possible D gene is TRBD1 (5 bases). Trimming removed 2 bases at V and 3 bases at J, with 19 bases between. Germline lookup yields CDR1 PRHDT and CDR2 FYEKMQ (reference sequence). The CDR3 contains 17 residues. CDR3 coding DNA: TGTGCCAGCAGCTTAAGCCAGGGCCTCGAATTGGACACTGAAGCTTTCTTT. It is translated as CASSLSQGLELDTEAFF.

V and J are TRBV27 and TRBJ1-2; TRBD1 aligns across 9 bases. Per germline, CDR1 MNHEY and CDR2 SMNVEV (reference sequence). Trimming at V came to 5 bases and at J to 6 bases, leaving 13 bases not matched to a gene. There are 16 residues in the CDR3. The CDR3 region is CASSLWGAQGANGYTF. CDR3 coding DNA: TGTGCCAGCAGTCTCTGGGGCGCACAGGGGGCGAATGGCTACACCTTC.

This chain's CDR3 is CASSPGNQGANLGSTDTQYF. CDR3 nucleotides: TGTGCCAGCAGCCCAGGCAACCAGGGGGCCAATTTGGGCAGCACAGATACGCAGTATTTT. This chain links TRBV4-2 with TRBJ2-3, with 8 bases matching TRBD1. The CDR3 contains 20 residues. The V gene's germline CDR1 is LGHNA and CDR2 YNFKEQ. J lost 0 bases, V lost 4 bases, and 18 bases had no gene match.

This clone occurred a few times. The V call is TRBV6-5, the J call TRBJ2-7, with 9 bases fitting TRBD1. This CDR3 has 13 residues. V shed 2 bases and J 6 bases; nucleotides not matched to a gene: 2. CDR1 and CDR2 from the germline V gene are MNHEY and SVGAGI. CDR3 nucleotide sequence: TGTGCCAGCAGTTACGTGACAGGGGGCGAGCAGTACTTC. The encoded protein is CASSYVTGGEQYF.

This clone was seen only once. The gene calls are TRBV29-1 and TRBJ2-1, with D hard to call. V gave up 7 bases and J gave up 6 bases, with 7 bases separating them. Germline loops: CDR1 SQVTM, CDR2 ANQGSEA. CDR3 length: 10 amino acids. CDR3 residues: CSGLLNEQFF. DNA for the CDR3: TGCAGCGGGCTGCTCAATGAGCAGTTCTTC.

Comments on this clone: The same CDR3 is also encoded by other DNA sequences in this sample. As DNA, the CDR3 is TGTGCCAGCAGTTTAGGCGGGAGCTCCTACAATGAGCAGTTCTTC. Residues: CASSLGGSSYNEQFF. This chain uses TRBV28 with TRBJ2-1, with TRBD2 matching 7 bases. CDR3 size: 15 residues. Per the germline V gene, CDR1 is MDHEN and CDR2 is SYDVKM. Trimming removed 2 bases from V and 0 bases from J; junction bases left unmatched: 1.

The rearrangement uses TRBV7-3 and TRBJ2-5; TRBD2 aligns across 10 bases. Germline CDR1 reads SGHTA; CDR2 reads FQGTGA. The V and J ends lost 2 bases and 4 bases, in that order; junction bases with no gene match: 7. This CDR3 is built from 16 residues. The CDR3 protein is CASSLGLAGAGETQYF. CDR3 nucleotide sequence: TGTGCCAGCAGCTTAGGGCTAGCGGGAGCAGGAGAGACCCAGTACTTC.